Sequencing of this T cell receptor beta chain was carried out in a study of spatial heterogeneity in lung cancer (dated by TCRdb to between 2018 and 2021). Regarding the study in general: Beta-chain transcripts were consistently detected in greater numbers than alpha-chain transcripts, which likely reflects a higher abundance of beta-chain transcripts. In tumor regions, TCR transcript counts showed a strong correlation with a T cell transcriptional module score from matched bulk RNA-seq. In the raw uncorrected reads, each unique combination of TCR and UMI appeared more than ten times on average. The study quantitatively compared TCR alpha and beta repertoires across multiple tumor regions, matched nontumor lung and blood in non-small cell lung cancer. The study linked features of the TCR repertoire to counts of nonsynonymous mutations, which were determined by whole-exome sequencing of tumor tissue. At surgery, both alpha and beta chains were TCR-sequenced in more than 200 tumor regions, fewer than 80 matched nontumor lung samples and a few dozen PBMC samples.

Results and caveats for the whole study, not just this receptor: The count of ubiquitous expanded TCRs correlated with the count of ubiquitous nonsynonymous mutations, and the count of regional expanded TCRs correlated with the count of regional nonsynonymous mutations. Additional single-cell paired TCR alpha and beta sequencing was considered necessary to confirm, at a functional level, the hypothesis that regional TCRs recognize regional mutations. The tumor nonsynonymous mutation count correlated with the number of expanded intratumoral alpha and beta TCRs. TCR-seq was estimated to cover only approximately 6.6% of tumor T cells for alpha chains and 13% for beta chains.

What the time point label conveys for this sample: sample taken at primary tumor resection. Samples were obtained from 72 patients with early-stage, untreated non-small cell lung cancer from the lung TRACERx cohort. Without any cell sorting, TCR sequencing was performed on whole RNA extracted either from tumor and nontumor lung tissue or from cryopreserved PBMC samples. A patient was chosen for TCR sequencing only when enough RNA was available from at least two tumor regions. Before selection, tumor and adjacent nontumor lung specimens were reviewed by a lung pathologist. This clonotype was detected ten times or more. This receptor's antigen is unknown. Per-base quality was not reported, and no clone a single base away is much larger than it. The library was made by 5' RACE. TCRdb shows the sequencer as NextSeq 500. The TCR library protocol attached a unique molecular identifier to each TCR cDNA molecule to allow correction of PCR and sequencing errors. The original pipeline was this. TCR identification, UMI-based error correction and CDR3 extraction were all carried out with Decombinator tools. TCRs above a frequency of 2 per 1,000, corresponding to the top 1% of the tumor frequency distribution, were defined as expanded. Expanded tumor TCRs were classed as regional if statistically deemed absent (corrected P<0.05) from at least one tumor region, otherwise ubiquitous. Each repertoire was subsampled 100 times to 5,000 TCRs, after which Renyi diversity was computed with the R vegan package. CDR3 similarity networks were built from amino acid triplet string-kernel similarity, with CDR3s being connected when pairwise similarity was above 0.82. TCRdb reran the public reads through fastp at Q25 and MiXCR, keeping productive beta chains. Rows matching on CDR3 protein sequence are summarized as one entry with the most common DNA and genes. These V and J calls derive from TCRdb rather than the authors' analysis. The sample yields over 15,000 distinct CDR3 sequences; around 6.5% were counted once. Together, the top ten hold about 4% of the sample.

CDR1 and CDR2 were assigned from the germline V gene as SGHTA and FQGNSA. V and J are truncated by 2 bases and 1 base respectively, leaving an intervening sequence of 0 bases. Inclusive of the bounding cysteine and phenylalanine, the CDR3 is 13 residues long. CDR3 DNA only is kept here, 39 bases in frame from base 1. Sequencing was performed on lung tumor tissue, taken at surgery. The receptor comes from a female donor with early-stage non-small cell lung cancer. The V gene is TRBV7-2 and the J gene is TRBJ1-6; the D gene lacks a confident call. The CDR3 protein: CASSLSYNSPLHF. The base sequence is TGTGCCAGCAGCTTATCCTATAATTCACCCCTCCACTTT.